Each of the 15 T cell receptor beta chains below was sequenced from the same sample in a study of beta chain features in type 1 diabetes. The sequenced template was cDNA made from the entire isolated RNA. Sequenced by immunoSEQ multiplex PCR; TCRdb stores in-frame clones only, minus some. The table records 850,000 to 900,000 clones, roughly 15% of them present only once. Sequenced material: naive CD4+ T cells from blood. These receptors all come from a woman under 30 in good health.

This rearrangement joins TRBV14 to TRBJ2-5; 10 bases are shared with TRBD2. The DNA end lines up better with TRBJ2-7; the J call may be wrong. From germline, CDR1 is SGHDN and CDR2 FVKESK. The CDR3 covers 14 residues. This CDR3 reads CASSRSSGSYEQYF. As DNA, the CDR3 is TGTGCCAGCAGCCGATCTAGCGGGAGTTACGAGCAGTACTTC.

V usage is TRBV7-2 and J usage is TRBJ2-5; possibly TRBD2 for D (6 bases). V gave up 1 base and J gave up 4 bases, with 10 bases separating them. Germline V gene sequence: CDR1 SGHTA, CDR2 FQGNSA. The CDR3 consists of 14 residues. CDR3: CASSLEFGRETQYF. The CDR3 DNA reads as TGTGCCAGCAGCTTAGAGTTCGGGAGAGAGACCCAGTACTTC.

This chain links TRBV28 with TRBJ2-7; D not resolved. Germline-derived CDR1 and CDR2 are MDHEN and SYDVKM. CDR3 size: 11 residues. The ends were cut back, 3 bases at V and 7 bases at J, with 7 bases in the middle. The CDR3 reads CASSFVGEQYF. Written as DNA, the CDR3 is TGTGCCAGCAGTTTCGTGGGGGAGCAGTACTTC.

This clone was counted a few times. Here the CDR3 DNA reads TGTGCCAGCAGGGCTTGGGGGAATGGCTACACCTTC. The encoded protein is CASRAWGNGYTF. The genes are TRBV6-1 and TRBJ1-2; D might be TRBD1 (5 bases). Germline lookup yields CDR1 MNHNS and CDR2 SASEGT. Trimming cost V 6 bases and J 6 bases, with 11 bases left between them. CDR3 length equals 12 residues.

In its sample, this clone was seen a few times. This CDR3 reads CASSSGLKGTDTQYF. CDR3 nucleotides: TGTGCCAGCAGCTCCGGACTTAAGGGCACAGATACGCAGTATTTT. The rearrangement joins TRBV5-4 to TRBJ2-3, with a tentative D call TRBD2 (5 bases). The CDR3 runs 15 residues. V lost 3 bases to trimming and J lost 1 base, with 12 bases between them. Germline values: CDR1 SGHNT, CDR2 YYREEE (reference sequence).

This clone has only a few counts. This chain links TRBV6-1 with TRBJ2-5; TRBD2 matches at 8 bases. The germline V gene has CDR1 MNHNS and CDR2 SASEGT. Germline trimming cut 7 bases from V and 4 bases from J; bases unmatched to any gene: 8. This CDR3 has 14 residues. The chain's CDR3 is CASTGAGARETQYF. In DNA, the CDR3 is TGTGCCAGCACTGGAGCGGGAGCGAGAGAGACCCAGTACTTC.

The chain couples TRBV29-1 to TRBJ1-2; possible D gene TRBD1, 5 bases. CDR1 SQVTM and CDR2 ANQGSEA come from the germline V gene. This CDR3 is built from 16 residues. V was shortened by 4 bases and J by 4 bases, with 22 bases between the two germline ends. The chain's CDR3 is CSVAGIQDTNSYGYTF. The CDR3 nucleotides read TGCAGCGTTGCCGGGATTCAGGACACGAACTCCTATGGCTACACCTTC.

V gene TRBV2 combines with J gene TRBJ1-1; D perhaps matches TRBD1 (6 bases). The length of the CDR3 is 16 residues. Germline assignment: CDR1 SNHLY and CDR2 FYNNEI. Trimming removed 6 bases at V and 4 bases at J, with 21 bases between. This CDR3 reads CASRDRFGGEGTEAFF. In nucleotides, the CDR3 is TGTGCCAGCAGAGACAGGTTTGGGGGTGAGGGCACTGAAGCTTTCTTT. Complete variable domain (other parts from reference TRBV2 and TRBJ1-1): EPEVTQTPSHQVTQMGQEVILRCVPISNHLYFYWYRQILGQKVEFLVSFYNNEISEKSEIFDDQFSVERPDGSNFTLKIRSTKLEDSAMYFCASRDRFGGEGTEAFFGQGTRLTVV.

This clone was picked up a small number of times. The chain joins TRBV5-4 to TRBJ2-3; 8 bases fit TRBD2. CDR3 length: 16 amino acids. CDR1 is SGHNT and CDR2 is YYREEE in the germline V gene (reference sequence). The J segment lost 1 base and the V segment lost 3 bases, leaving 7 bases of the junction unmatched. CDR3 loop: CASSSVAGTRTDTQYF. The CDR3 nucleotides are TGTGCCAGCAGCTCGGTAGCGGGAACCCGCACAGATACGCAGTATTTT.

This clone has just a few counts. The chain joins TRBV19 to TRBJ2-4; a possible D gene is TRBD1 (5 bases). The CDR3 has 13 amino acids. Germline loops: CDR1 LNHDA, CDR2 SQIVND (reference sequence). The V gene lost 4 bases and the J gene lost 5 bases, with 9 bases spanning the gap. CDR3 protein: CASSTGNENIQYF. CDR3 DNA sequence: TGTGCCAGTAGTACAGGGAATGAAAACATTCAGTACTTC.

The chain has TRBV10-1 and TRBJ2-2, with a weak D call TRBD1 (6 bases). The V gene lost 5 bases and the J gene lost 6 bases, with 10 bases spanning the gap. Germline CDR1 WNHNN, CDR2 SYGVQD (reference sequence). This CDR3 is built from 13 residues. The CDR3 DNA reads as TGCGCCAGCAGTCTCGAGGGGGCCGGGGAGCTGTTTTTT. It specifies CASSLEGAGELFF.

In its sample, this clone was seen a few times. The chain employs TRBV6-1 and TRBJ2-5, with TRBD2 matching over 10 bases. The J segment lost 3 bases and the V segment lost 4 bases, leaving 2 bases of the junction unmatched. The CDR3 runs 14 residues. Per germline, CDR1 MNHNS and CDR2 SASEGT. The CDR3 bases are TGTGCCAGCAGTGGAGGACTAGCGGAAGAGACCCAGTACTTC. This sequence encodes CASSGGLAEETQYF.

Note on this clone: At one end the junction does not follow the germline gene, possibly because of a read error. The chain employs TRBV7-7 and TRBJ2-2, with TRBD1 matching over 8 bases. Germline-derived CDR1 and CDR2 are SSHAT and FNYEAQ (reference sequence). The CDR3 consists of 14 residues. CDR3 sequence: CASSSSTGAGELFF. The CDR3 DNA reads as TGTGCTAGCAGCTCATCGACAGGGGCAGGGGAGCTGTTTTTT.

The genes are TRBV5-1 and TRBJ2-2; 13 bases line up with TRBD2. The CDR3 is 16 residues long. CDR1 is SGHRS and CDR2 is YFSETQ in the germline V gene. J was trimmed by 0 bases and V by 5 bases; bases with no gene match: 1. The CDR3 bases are TGCGCCAGCAGAGGACTAGCGGGAGCGAACACCGGGGAGCTGTTTTTT. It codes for CASRGLAGANTGELFF.

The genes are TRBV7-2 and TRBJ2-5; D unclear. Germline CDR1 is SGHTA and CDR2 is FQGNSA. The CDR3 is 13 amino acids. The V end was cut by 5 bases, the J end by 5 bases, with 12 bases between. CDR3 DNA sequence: TGTGCCAGCAGCGCCCTAGTACCGGAGACCCAGTACTTC. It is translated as CASSALVPETQYF.